Below, 24 T cell receptor beta chains from the same sample are listed, as sequenced in a study of T cell responses to AZD1222 COVID-19 vaccine. TCRdb's copy holds only in-frame clones and misses some; the assay was immunoSEQ multiplex PCR. Found here are 85,000 to 100,000 clones, roughly 80% of them singletons; the top ten hold 21%. The material was peripheral blood, obtained on day 0 of AZD1222 vaccination. These TCRs come from an adult in good health.

The chain recombines TRBV6-5 with TRBJ2-7; D possibly corresponds to TRBD2 (5 bases). V lost 4 bases and J lost 7, with 11 bases in between. Germline lookup yields CDR1 MNHEY and CDR2 SVGAGI. CDR3 size: 12 residues. The CDR3 region has the DNA TGTGCCAGCAGTTTTGTCGGGGAGGAGCAGTACTTC. This translates into CASSFVGEEQYF.

The V call is TRBV7-9, the J call TRBJ2-1, with 9 bases that match TRBD2. From germline, CDR1 is SEHNR and CDR2 FQNEAQ (reference sequence). CDR3 size: 13 residues. Losses at the gene ends were 1 base for V and 10 bases for J; bases not matched to a gene: 2. The CDR3 region has the DNA TGTGCCAGCAGCTTAGATCTAGCGGGAGAGCAGTTCTTC. Protein sequence: CASSLDLAGEQFF. The full variable domain, rest sourced from reference TRBV7-9 and TRBJ2-1, is DTGVSQNPRHKITKRGQNVTFRCDPISEHNRLYWYRQTLGQGPEFLTYFQNEAQLEKSRLLSDRFSAERPKGSFSTLEIQRTEQGDSAMYLCASSLDLAGEQFFGPGTRLTVL.

V and J are TRBV4-2 and TRBJ2-3, with 10 bases that match TRBD2. CDR1 is LGHNA, CDR2 YNFKEQ, per germline. This CDR3 has 19 residues. V dropped 0 bases and J dropped 0; count of bases not matched to a gene: 9. In DNA, the CDR3 is TGTGCCAGCAGCCAAGATGGGCCTAGCGGGAGCCTTAGCACAGATACGCAGTATTTT. Amino acid sequence: CASSQDGPSGSLSTDTQYF.

This chain joins TRBV29-1 and TRBJ1-1, with D perhaps TRBD1 (5 bases). CDR3 size: 13 residues. Deletions cut 3 bases from V and 1 base from J, with 9 bases between. Germline V CDR1 and CDR2: SQVTM, ANQGSEA. CDR3 in amino acids: CSVDRGGNTEAFF. The CDR3 DNA reads TGCAGCGTTGATAGGGGAGGGAACACTGAAGCTTTCTTT. Drawing the rest from reference TRBV29-1 and TRBJ1-1, the complete variable domain is SAVISQKPSRDICQRGTSLTIQCQVDSQVTMMFWYRQQPGQSLTLIATANQGSEATYESGFVIDKFPISRPNLTFSTLTVSNMSPEDSSIYLCSVDRGGNTEAFFGQGTRLTVV.

The genes are TRBV18 and TRBJ1-1, with D perhaps matching TRBD1 (5 bases). The germline V and J ends were trimmed by 4 bases and 1 base, with 13 bases remaining between them. The length of the CDR3 is 15 residues. Looked up from germline, CDR1 is KGHSH and CDR2 is LQKENI. CDR3 protein: CASSLGAAGNTEAFF. CDR3 nucleotides: TGTGCCAGCTCACTCGGGGCCGCGGGGAACACTGAAGCTTTCTTT. Supplemented by reference TRBV18 and TRBJ1-1, the full variable domain reads NAGVMQNPRHLVRRRGQEARLRCSPMKGHSHVYWYRQLPEEGLKFMVYLQKENIIDESGMPKERFSAEFPKEGPSILRIQQVVRGDSAAYFCASSLGAAGNTEAFFGQGTRLTVV.

The chain recombines TRBV5-5 with TRBJ2-7, with D tentatively TRBD1 (5 bases). V lost 0 bases, J lost 1 base, and 5 bases lay in between. This CDR3 has 13 amino acids. Germline lookup yields CDR1 SGHKS and CDR2 YYEKEE (reference sequence). Written as DNA, the CDR3 is TGTGCCAGCAGCTTGGCAGGGTCCTACGAGCAGTACTTC. This encodes CASSLAGSYEQYF.

The V and J genes are TRBV10-3 and TRBJ1-1, with D unresolved. Germline assignment: CDR1 ENHRY and CDR2 SYGVKD. V was trimmed by 6 bases and J by 0 bases, leaving 8 bases between them. The CDR3 has 13 amino acids. The CDR3 sequence is CAIRTHMNTEAFF. In DNA, the CDR3 is TGTGCCATCAGGACGCACATGAACACTGAAGCTTTCTTT.

The chain carries TRBV28 and TRBJ2-7; 8 bases fit TRBD2. Germline CDR1 MDHEN, CDR2 SYDVKM. After removal of 2 bases from V and 2 bases from J, the junction contained 5 bases not matched to a gene. The CDR3 loop spans 15 amino acids. The CDR3 nucleotides are TGTGCCAGCAGTTTAGCGGGGGGAATGGCCTACGAGCAGTACTTC. Translated: CASSLAGGMAYEQYF.

CDR3 nucleotides: TGTGCCAGTAGTATAGATCTGAGGGGGGAGAACACTGAAGCTTTCTTT. This gives the protein CASSIDLRGENTEAFF. This chain links TRBV19 with TRBJ1-1; maybe TRBD1 (6 bases). Germline values: CDR1 LNHDA, CDR2 SQIVND (reference sequence). Trimming removed 0 bases from V and 1 base from J, with 12 bases in between. The CDR3 spans 16 residues. The variable domain in full, with the rest retrieved from reference TRBV19 and TRBJ1-1, is DGGITQSPKYLFRKEGQNVTLSCEQNLNHDAMYWYRQDPGQGLRLIYYSQIVNDFQKGDIAEGYSVSREKKESFPLTVTSAQKNPTAFYLCASSIDLRGENTEAFFGQGTRLTVV.

The chain links TRBV2 to TRBJ2-7, with 8 positions matching TRBD2. This CDR3 has 13 residues. J gave up 4 bases and V 7 bases, and 6 bases lay outside the gene matches. The germline gives CDR1 SNHLY, CDR2 FYNNEI. CDR3 sequence reads: CASIIAGRYEQYF. DNA for the CDR3: TGTGCCAGCATCATAGCGGGAAGGTACGAGCAGTACTTC.

CDR3 sequence reads: CASSSRQVGDYEQYF. In nucleotides, the CDR3 is TGTGCCAGCAGCTCCCGACAGGTAGGTGACTACGAGCAGTACTTC. The chain joins TRBV11-2 to TRBJ2-7; a possible D gene is TRBD1 (6 bases). The germline CDR1 and CDR2 sequences are SGHAT and FQNNGV. This CDR3 has 15 residues. V lost 4 bases and J 3 bases, leaving 16 bases between the germline ends.

The chain joins TRBV9 to TRBJ1-1; D might be TRBD1 (6 bases). V was trimmed by 4 bases and J by 1 base, leaving 14 bases between them. Germline V CDR1 and CDR2: SGDLS, YYNGEE. The CDR3 spans 15 residues. CDR3 in amino acids: CASSPAGATNTEAFF. CDR3 coding DNA: TGTGCCAGCAGCCCGGCAGGGGCTACGAACACTGAAGCTTTCTTT.

The chain joins TRBV4-1 to TRBJ2-7; 8 bases line up with TRBD2. The CDR3 covers 16 residues. Looked up from germline, CDR1 is MGHRA and CDR2 is YSYEKL. Trimming at V came to 3 bases and at J to 0 bases, leaving 7 bases not matched to a gene. The CDR3 nucleotides are TGCGCCAGCAGCCACAGAGGGAGCGGGAGCTCCTACGAGCAGTACTTC. As protein: CASSHRGSGSSYEQYF.

This chain joins TRBV28 and TRBJ2-7, with TRBD2 matching 8 bases. The germline V gene has CDR1 MDHEN and CDR2 SYDVKM. The CDR3 is 15 amino acids. V shed 1 base and J 0 bases; nucleotides not matched to a gene: 2. This chain's CDR3 is CASSLYSGNSYEQYF. In DNA form, the CDR3 reads TGTGCCAGCAGTTTATATAGCGGGAACTCCTACGAGCAGTACTTC.

This clone has only one observation. This chain connects TRBV4-1 to TRBJ2-7; 14 positions match TRBD2. Trimming cost V 2 bases and J 6 bases; bases outside gene matches: 9. Germline values: CDR1 MGHRA, CDR2 YSYEKL. The length of the CDR3 is 17 residues. The chain's CDR3 is CASSQFPGLAGDGEQYF. CDR3 sequence (DNA): TGCGCCAGCAGCCAATTCCCGGGACTAGCGGGAGACGGCGAGCAGTACTTC.

The rearrangement joins TRBV7-8 to TRBJ2-2; no definite D call. Trimming took 2 bases from V and 7 from J, leaving 23 bases between them. The CDR3 loop spans 18 amino acids. Germline V gives CDR1 SGHVS, CDR2 FQNEAQ. The CDR3 sequence is CASSLREERNRQDGELFF. The CDR3 bases are TGTGCCAGCAGCTTACGAGAGGAAAGGAATCGTCAGGACGGGGAGCTGTTTTTT.

There are a few counts of this clone. This chain links TRBV7-2 with TRBJ2-1, with 11 bases matching TRBD2. This CDR3 has 18 residues. V lost 5 bases, J lost 0 bases, and 9 bases stayed unmatched. Germline CDR1 is SGHTA and CDR2 is FQGNSA. In DNA, the CDR3 is TGTGCCAGCAGCCCGTCCGGGACTAGCGGAAACTCCTACAATGAGCAGTTCTTC. As protein: CASSPSGTSGNSYNEQFF.

The chain recombines TRBV5-4 with TRBJ1-3, with 10 positions matching TRBD1. CDR3 size: 14 residues. Germline V CDR1 and CDR2: SGHNT, YYREEE (reference sequence). The V segment lost 4 bases and the J segment 6 bases; nucleotides outside the gene matches: 4. CDR3 sequence: CASSSGTGANTIYF. CDR3 DNA sequence: TGTGCCAGCAGCAGTGGGACAGGGGCAAACACCATATATTTT.

In its sample, this clone was seen a few times. The chain carries TRBV10-2 and TRBJ1-5, with 8 bases matching TRBD1. CDR1 is WSHSY and CDR2 is SAAADI in the germline V gene. There are 14 residues in the CDR3. The V segment lost 4 bases and the J segment 3 bases; nucleotides outside the gene matches: 2. CDR3 loop: CASSGTGFNQPQHF. The CDR3 DNA is TGCGCCAGCAGTGGGACAGGGTTCAATCAGCCCCAGCATTTT.

This chain joins TRBV19 and TRBJ1-1, with D possibly being TRBD1 (5 bases). Germline V gene data show CDR1 as LNHDA and CDR2 as SQIVND (reference sequence). The CDR3 extends over 13 amino acids. V dropped 4 bases and J dropped 0 bases, with 6 bases sitting between them. DNA for the CDR3: TGTGCCAGTAGTAGACAGCTGAACACTGAAGCTTTCTTT. Translated: CASSRQLNTEAFF.

V usage is TRBV19 and J usage is TRBJ2-6, with D perhaps TRBD1 (6 bases). The V gene's germline CDR1 is LNHDA and CDR2 SQIVND (reference sequence). The length of the CDR3 is 14 residues. The germline V and J ends were trimmed by 5 bases and 2 bases, with 7 bases remaining between them. Written as DNA, the CDR3 is TGTGCCAGTAGTTCAGGGGCTGGGGCCAACGTCCTGACTTTC. Translation gives CASSSGAGANVLTF.

This sequence joins TRBV15 and TRBJ1-6, with D unclear. The CDR3 extends over 16 amino acids. Trimming took 2 bases from V and 6 from J, leaving 14 bases between them. The V gene's germline CDR1 is LNHNV and CDR2 YYDKDF (reference sequence). CDR3 residues: CATSRINITVNSPLHF. The CDR3 region has the DNA TGTGCCACCAGCAGAATTAATATTACAGTTAATTCACCCCTCCACTTT.

V is TRBV7-2 and J is TRBJ1-3, with D hard to call. The CDR3 is 14 amino acids. Germline loops: CDR1 SGHTA, CDR2 FQGNSA. V was cut by 1 base and J by 5 bases, with 9 bases left in between. This CDR3 is CASSLDKGRNTIYF. The CDR3 coding sequence is TGTGCCAGCAGCTTAGACAAGGGCCGAAACACCATATATTTT.

This clone was seen a single time. The rearrangement uses TRBV2 and TRBJ1-5, with D unclear. V was pared by 7 bases and J by 3 bases, with 10 bases between. CDR3 length: 13 amino acids. CDR1 and CDR2 from the germline V gene are SNHLY and FYNNEI. CDR3 DNA sequence: TGTGCCAGCACGGCACAGATCAATCAGCCCCAGCATTTT. Its protein product is CASTAQINQPQHF.